This T cell receptor (beta chain) is from a study of T cell responses to AZD1222 COVID-19 vaccine. Comment on this clone: The antigen remains unidentified.

The CDR3 contains 14 residues. Germline V CDR1 and CDR2: SGHRS, YFSETQ. Trimming removed 1 base from V and 4 bases from J; junction bases left unmatched: 3. General study results and limits: CD4 TCRs covered the whole spike, strongest at regions 160-218 and 743-854. Without day 14 samples, only post-peak T cell repertoires were studied.

Produced via immunoSEQ multiplex PCR; TCRdb's table is partial and in-frame only. The repertoire has more than 80,000 clones, more than 85% of them found once; the top ten carry roughly 3.1%. The TCR was taken from an adult who received the AZD1222 COVID-19 vaccine. Sequenced here: peripheral blood, sampled 28 days after the second AZD1222 dose. The chain carries TRBV5-1 and TRBJ1-2; 8 nucleotides match TRBD1. The CDR3 DNA follows: TGCGCCAGCAGCTTGCAGGGGGCAACCTATGGCTACACCTTC. Translation gives CASSLQGATYGYTF.